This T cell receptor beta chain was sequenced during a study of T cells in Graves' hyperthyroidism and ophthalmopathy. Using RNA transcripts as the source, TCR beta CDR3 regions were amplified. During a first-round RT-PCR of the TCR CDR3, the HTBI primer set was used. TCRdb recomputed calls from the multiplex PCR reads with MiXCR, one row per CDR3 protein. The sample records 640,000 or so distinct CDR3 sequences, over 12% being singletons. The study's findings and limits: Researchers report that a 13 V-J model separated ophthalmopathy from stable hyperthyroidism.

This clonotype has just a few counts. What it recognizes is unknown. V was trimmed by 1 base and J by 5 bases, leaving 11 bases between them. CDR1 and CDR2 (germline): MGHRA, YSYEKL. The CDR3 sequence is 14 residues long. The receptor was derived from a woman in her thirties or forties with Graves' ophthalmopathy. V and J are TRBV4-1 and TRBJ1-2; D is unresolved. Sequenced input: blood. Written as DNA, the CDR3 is TGCGCCAGCAGCCAAGCGGTAGGGCGGTATGGCTACACCTTC. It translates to CASSQAVGRYGYTF.